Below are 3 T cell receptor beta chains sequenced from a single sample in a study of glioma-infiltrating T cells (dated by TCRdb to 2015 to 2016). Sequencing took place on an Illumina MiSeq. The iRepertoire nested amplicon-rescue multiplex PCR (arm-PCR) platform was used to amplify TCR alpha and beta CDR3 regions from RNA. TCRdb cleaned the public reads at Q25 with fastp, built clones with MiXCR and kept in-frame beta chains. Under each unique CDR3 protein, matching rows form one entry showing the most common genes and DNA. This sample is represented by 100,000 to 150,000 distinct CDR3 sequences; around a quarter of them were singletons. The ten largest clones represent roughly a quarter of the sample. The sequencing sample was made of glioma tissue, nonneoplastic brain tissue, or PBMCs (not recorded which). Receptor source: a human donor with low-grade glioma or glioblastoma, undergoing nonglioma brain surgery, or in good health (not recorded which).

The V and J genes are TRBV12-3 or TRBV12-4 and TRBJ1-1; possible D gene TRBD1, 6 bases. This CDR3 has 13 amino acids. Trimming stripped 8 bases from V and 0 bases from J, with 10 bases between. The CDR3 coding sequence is TGTGCCAGCGGGGGGCGGTTGAACACTGAAGCTTTCTTT. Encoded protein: CASGGRLNTEAFF.

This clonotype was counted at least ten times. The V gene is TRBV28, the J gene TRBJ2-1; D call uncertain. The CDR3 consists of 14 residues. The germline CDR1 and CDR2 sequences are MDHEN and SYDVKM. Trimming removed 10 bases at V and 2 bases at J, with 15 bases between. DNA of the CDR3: TGTGCCACCCACGCCGGTGTTGCCTACAATGAGCAGTTCTTC. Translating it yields CATHAGVAYNEQFF. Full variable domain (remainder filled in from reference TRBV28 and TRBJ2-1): DVKVTQSSRYLVKRTGEKVFLECVQDMDHENMFWYRQDPGLGLRLIYFSYDVKMKEKGDIPEGYSVSREKKERFSLILESASTNQTSMYLCATHAGVAYNEQFFGPGTRLTVL.

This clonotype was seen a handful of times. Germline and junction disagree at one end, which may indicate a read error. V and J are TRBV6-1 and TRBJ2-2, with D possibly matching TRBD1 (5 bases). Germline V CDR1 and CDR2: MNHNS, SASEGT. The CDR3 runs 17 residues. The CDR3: CASSEALGPGNAGELFF. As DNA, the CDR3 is TGTGCCAGCAGTGAAGCGCTTGGGCCAGGGAACGCCGGGGAGCTGTTTTTT.